Following are 17 T cell receptor beta chains from one sample sequenced in a study of shared clonotypes between healthy human individuals. TCRdb keeps only in-frame clones here, not all; method: immunoSEQ multiplex PCR. The data show about 2.4 million clones, 93% seen once. Sequenced input: naive CD4+ T cells from PBMCs. Subset indicated: CD45RA+ positively selected. Receptor source: a young man in good health. Some clones in this sample may be carry-over from other donors' samples.

The chain recombines TRBV28 with TRBJ1-2; D gene unclear. The CDR3 is 14 residues long. Trimming shortened V by 2 bases and J by 0 bases, and 7 bases separated the two germline ends. The germline CDR1 and CDR2 sequences are MDHEN and SYDVKM. CDR3 sequence (DNA): TGTGCCAGCAGTTTACCAGCCTCTAACTATGGCTACACCTTC. Its protein is CASSLPASNYGYTF.

The CDR3 protein is CSARDGSSADTQYF. CDR3 sequence (DNA): TGCAGCGCCCGGGACGGTAGTTCCGCAGATACGCAGTATTTT. The V gene is TRBV29-1, the J gene TRBJ2-3; D possibly matches TRBD1 or TRBD2 (5 bases each). This CDR3 has 14 amino acids. In germline, CDR1 is SQVTM, CDR2 ANQGSEA. V was trimmed by 7 bases and J by 4 bases, leaving 18 bases between them.

In its sample, this clone was seen once. The rearrangement links TRBV4-2 to TRBJ2-3, with D tentatively TRBD2 (7 bases). The germline V and J ends were trimmed by 1 base and 2 bases, with 10 bases remaining between them. Germline assignment: CDR1 LGHNA and CDR2 YNFKEQ. The length of the CDR3 is 15 residues. CDR3 region: CASSQGEGDTDTQYF. CDR3 DNA: TGTGCCAGCAGCCAAGGGGAGGGGGACACAGATACGCAGTATTTT.

J is TRBJ1-4 and V is TRBV28; D is possibly TRBD1 (5 bases). V lost 6 bases to trimming and J lost 4 bases, with 18 bases between them. Germline V gene sequence: CDR1 MDHEN, CDR2 SYDVKM. The CDR3 totals 16 residues. The CDR3 loop reads CASSPNLLGGNEKLFF. For the CDR3, the DNA is TGTGCCAGCAGCCCTAACTTACTGGGGGGTAATGAAAAACTGTTTTTT.

The chain joins TRBV7-9 to TRBJ2-3; D is possibly TRBD1 (5 bases). Trimming cost V 6 bases and J 2 bases, with 15 bases left between them. The CDR3 has 15 amino acids. Germline assignment: CDR1 SEHNR and CDR2 FQNEAQ (reference sequence). The CDR3 DNA is TGTGCCAGCAGAGAAACAGGATACTCCACAGATACGCAGTATTTT. The encoded protein is CASRETGYSTDTQYF.

The chain is built from TRBV6-5 and TRBJ1-4; D perhaps matches TRBD1 (6 bases). This CDR3 spans 16 amino acids. V was cut by 4 bases and J by 4 bases, with 16 bases left in between. Germline V gene data show CDR1 as MNHEY and CDR2 as SVGAGI. The CDR3 is CASSWSLGTSNEKLFF. CDR3 nucleotides: TGTGCCAGCAGTTGGTCCCTCGGGACAAGTAATGAAAAACTGTTTTTT.

This clone was seen only once. The chain employs TRBV7-2 and TRBJ2-7; D unresolved. The V end was cut by 4 bases, the J end by 3 bases, with 10 bases between. The CDR3 runs to 13 residues. Germline CDR1 reads SGHTA; CDR2 reads FQGNSA. The DNA of the CDR3 is TGTGCCAGCAGCTCCGCCGACCTCTACGAGCAGTACTTC. It encodes CASSSADLYEQYF. The entire variable domain, with the rest obtained from reference TRBV7-2 and TRBJ2-7, is as follows: GAGVSQSPSNKVTEKGKDVELRCDPISGHTALYWYRQSLGQGLEFLIYFQGNSAPDKSGLPSDRFSAERTGGSVSTLTIQRTQQEDSAVYLCASSSADLYEQYFGPGTRLTVT.

Details on this clone: The same CDR3 arises from other DNA sequences in this sample as well. J is TRBJ1-1 and V is TRBV30; TRBD1 matches 9 bases. The germline gives CDR1 GTSNPN, CDR2 SVGIG (reference sequence). The J segment lost 6 bases and the V segment lost 0 bases, leaving 2 bases of the junction unmatched. This CDR3 spans 13 amino acids. The CDR3 DNA is TGTGCCTGGAGTGTACAGGGGGCACCTGAAGCTTTCTTT. Protein: CAWSVQGAPEAFF.

This chain joins TRBV5-4 and TRBJ1-1, with 8 bases matching TRBD1. CDR1 and CDR2 from the germline V gene are SGHNT and YYREEE (reference sequence). J gave up 4 bases and V 3 bases, and 11 bases lay outside the gene matches. This CDR3 has 16 residues. The CDR3 here is CASSSAQGAVGTEAFF. DNA of the CDR3: TGTGCCAGCAGCTCGGCCCAGGGGGCGGTAGGCACTGAAGCTTTCTTT.

J is TRBJ2-7 and V is TRBV7-2; tentative D call: TRBD2 (6 bases). Germline loops: CDR1 SGHTA, CDR2 FQGNSA. This CDR3 contains 14 residues. The V and J ends lost 1 base and 2 bases respectively, with 9 bases between them. The DNA for the CDR3 is TGTGCCAGCAGCTTAGGGGGGGTTCCCTACGAGCAGTACTTC. Amino acids: CASSLGGVPYEQYF.

This clone came up once. This chain uses TRBV14 with TRBJ2-2; D unresolved. The CDR3 runs to 13 residues. Germline V gene data show CDR1 as SGHDN and CDR2 as FVKESK. Trimming cost V 3 bases and J 2 bases, with 4 bases left between them. CDR3 residues: CASSQFNTGELFF. For the CDR3, the DNA is TGTGCCAGCAGCCAGTTTAACACCGGGGAGCTGTTTTTT.

The gene calls are TRBV6-6 and TRBJ1-5; possibly TRBD1 for D (5 bases). Trimming took off 8 bases at V and 9 bases at J, with 11 bases between the two ends. The CDR3 sequence is 11 residues long. Germline-derived CDR1 and CDR2 are MNHNY and SVGAGI (reference sequence). CDR3 nucleotide sequence: TGTGCCAGCGGGACTTTTTGGCCCCAGCATTTT. As protein: CASGTFWPQHF.

The rearrangement links TRBV6-5 to TRBJ2-1; D is perhaps TRBD1 or TRBD2 (5 bases each). This CDR3 comprises 13 residues. The ends were cut back, 11 bases at V and 7 bases at J, with 18 bases in the middle. Germline CDR1 and CDR2: MNHEY and SVGAGI. DNA of the CDR3: TGTGCCGTCGGGACGGTGGGGGAGAATGAGCAGTTCTTC. Residues: CAVGTVGENEQFF.

This chain joins TRBV28 and TRBJ2-7; TRBD1 agrees at 9 bases. The CDR3 is 18 amino acids. Germline values: CDR1 MDHEN, CDR2 SYDVKM. V shed 2 bases, J shed 2 bases, and the junction held 13 bases outside the gene matches. The CDR3 DNA reads as TGTGCCAGCAGTTTAGTGGGACAGGGAAATCCCACGGCCTACGAGCAGTACTTC. It yields the protein CASSLVGQGNPTAYEQYF.

The chain is built from TRBV5-1 and TRBJ2-1; unclear D gene. Trimming cost V 4 bases and J 4 bases, with 12 bases left between them. Germline V lookup: CDR1 SGHRS, CDR2 YFSETQ. The CDR3 runs to 14 residues. CDR3 residues: CASSAGLSYNEQFF. The CDR3 DNA sequence: TGCGCCAGCAGCGCTGGGCTGTCTTACAATGAGCAGTTCTTC. Together with reference TRBV5-1 and TRBJ2-1, the CDR3 gives the full variable domain: KAGVTQTPRYLIKTRGQQVTLSCSPISGHRSVSWYQQTPGQGLQFLFEYFSETQRNKGNFPGRFSGRQFSNSRSEMNVSTLELGDSALYLCASSAGLSYNEQFFGPGTRLTVL.

The genes are TRBV7-2 and TRBJ1-1; D unresolved. The CDR3 runs 15 residues. Deletions cut 1 base from V and 1 base from J, with 10 bases between. The V gene's germline CDR1 is SGHTA and CDR2 FQGNSA. This CDR3 is CASSLELGRNTEAFF. In DNA, the CDR3 is TGTGCCAGCAGCTTAGAGCTAGGTCGGAACACTGAAGCTTTCTTT.

The chain recombines TRBV5-1 with TRBJ2-3, with D unresolved. Germline CDR1 SGHRS, CDR2 YFSETQ. Trimming pared 3 bases from V and 0 bases from J, leaving 11 bases between. The CDR3 loop spans 15 amino acids. CDR3 sequence: CASSSIPSSTDTQYF. The CDR3 DNA sequence: TGCGCCAGCAGCTCCATCCCGTCTAGCACAGATACGCAGTATTTT. The full variable domain, with the rest looked up from reference TRBV5-1 and TRBJ2-3, is KAGVTQTPRYLIKTRGQQVTLSCSPISGHRSVSWYQQTPGQGLQFLFEYFSETQRNKGNFPGRFSGRQFSNSRSEMNVSTLELGDSALYLCASSSIPSSTDTQYFGPGTRLTVL.